These T cell receptor beta chains were read from a single sample in a study of OX40 agonist ivuxolimab in advanced cancers. Assay used: immunoSEQ multiplex PCR; TCRdb lists only in-frame clones, some missing. There are 70,000 to 80,000 clones in the sample; just over 85% occur only once, and 0.85% to 1% lies in the top ten. Specimen: CD4+ or CD8+ T cells sorted from blood, collected in a trial of the OX40 agonist ivuxolimab. The receptors derive from an adult with an advanced solid tumor such as melanoma, head and neck, liver or kidney cancer. Each CDR3 is given with its conserved first and last residue. The order of the fields is clone size, V gene, D gene, J gene, CDR3 protein, CDR3 DNA. A D gene is named only where the DNA matches it firmly. Clone size is not always given. Where it is, it says once, few, many or a class for expanded clones.

-	TRBV6-1	-	TRBJ1-3	CASETTGNTIYF	TGTGCCAGCGAGACTACTGGAAACACCATATATTTT
-	TRBV2	-	TRBJ2-4	CASSELGNQYF	TGTGCCAGCAGTGAACTGGGGAATCAGTACTTC
-	TRBV5-1	-	TRBJ1-1	CASSLGELGTEAFF	TGCGCCAGCAGCTTGGGGGAATTGGGGACCGAAGCTTTCTTT
-	TRBV11-1	-	TRBJ1-6	CASSFTDDSPLHF	TGTGCCAGCAGCTTCACAGACGATTCACCCCTCCACTTT
-	TRBV5-1	TRBD1	TRBJ2-3	CASSRGQGGEDTQYF	TGCGCCAGCAGCCGAGGACAGGGAGGAGAAGATACGCAGTATTTT
medium-sized	TRBV5-1	TRBD1	TRBJ2-7	CASSRTPGQGVSYEQYF	TGCGCCAGCAGCCGAACTCCGGGACAGGGGGTATCCTACGAGCAGTACTTC
-	TRBV2	-	TRBJ2-2	CASRPALGELFF	TGTGCCAGCAGACCAGCCCTCGGGGAGCTGTTTTTT
-	TRBV19	-	TRBJ2-5	CASSIGQQETQYF	TGTGCCAGTAGTATAGGGCAGCAAGAGACCCAGTACTTC
-	TRBV6-1	-	TRBJ1-5	CASGSLNQPQHF	TGTGCCAGCGGGTCCTTAAATCAGCCCCAGCATTTT
-	TRBV19	-	TRBJ1-2	CASSIGGRGTRVYGYTF	TGTGCCAGTAGTATAGGGGGCCGCGGGACTCGGGTCTATGGCTACACCTTC
-	TRBV18	-	TRBJ2-5	CASSHGQEQETQYF	TGTGCCAGCTCCCACGGGCAGGAGCAAGAGACCCAGTACTTC